A single sample gave rise to the 7 T cell receptor beta chains below, sequenced in a study of cytomegalovirus exposure and HLA in healthy donors. It was with 60 Vbeta and 13 Jbeta primers that the PCR ran. Generated by immunoSEQ multiplex PCR, the TCRdb table keeps only in-frame clones and is missing some. The sample has more than 85,000 clones, around three quarters seen once. Sequencing was performed on PBMCs. The source of these receptors is a woman aged 25 to 45 in good health and CMV-seronegative.

The gene calls are TRBV6-5 and TRBJ2-3; 8 bases align to TRBD2. The CDR3 has 15 residues. Losses at the gene ends were 5 bases for V and 0 bases for J; bases not matched to a gene: 4. Germline V gives CDR1 MNHEY, CDR2 SVGAGI. DNA for the CDR3: TGTGCCAGCAGTCGAGCGGGAGTGAGCACAGATACGCAGTATTTT. Protein product: CASSRAGVSTDTQYF.

In its sample, this clone was seen a few times. V usage is TRBV4-3 and J usage is TRBJ1-6, with 7 bases that match TRBD1. V shed 3 bases, J shed 2 bases, and the junction held 1 base outside the gene matches. The V gene's germline CDR1 is LGHNA and CDR2 YSLEER. CDR3 length: 15 amino acids. Here the CDR3 DNA reads TGCGCCAGCAGCCAGGGGACAGCCTATAATTCACCCCTCCACTTT. It encodes CASSQGTAYNSPLHF.

The chain recombines TRBV5-1 with TRBJ2-7; 11 nucleotides line up with TRBD1. CDR1 SGHRS and CDR2 YFSETQ come from the germline V gene. Trimming cost V 4 bases and J 3 bases; bases outside gene matches: 9. CDR3 length: 16 amino acids. The CDR3 here is CASSNQLGQGDYEQYF. In nucleotides, the CDR3 is TGCGCCAGCAGCAACCAGTTGGGACAGGGGGACTACGAGCAGTACTTC.

The chain links TRBV28 to TRBJ2-5; 10 bases match TRBD2. The CDR3 is 14 amino acids. Germline CDR1 reads MDHEN; CDR2 reads SYDVKM. The junction had 10 bases not matched to a gene; V was cut back by 10 bases and J by 5 bases. CDR3 sequence (DNA): TGTGCCACCTTACCGGGACTAGCGTGGGAGACCCAGTACTTC. It yields the protein CATLPGLAWETQYF.

V and J are TRBV7-9 and TRBJ2-7; 9 bases agree with TRBD1. The length of the CDR3 is 16 residues. Germline V gene data show CDR1 as SEHNR and CDR2 as FQNEAQ (reference sequence). The J segment lost 3 bases and the V segment lost 5 bases, leaving 11 bases of the junction unmatched. CDR3 sequence reads: CASSLRPGQGLYEQYF. In DNA form, the CDR3 reads TGTGCCAGCAGCCTAAGGCCGGGACAGGGCCTCTACGAGCAGTACTTC.

This clone has a handful of counts. The CDR3 here is CASTGPQGSSLAPQHF. The CDR3 DNA reads TGTGCCAGCACTGGGCCTCAGGGCTCTTCTCTCGCGCCCCAGCATTTT. The genes are TRBV28 and TRBJ1-5, with D perhaps TRBD1 (5 bases). CDR1 MDHEN and CDR2 SYDVKM come from the germline V gene. The CDR3 runs 16 residues. V dropped 7 bases and J dropped 9 bases, with 25 bases sitting between them.

This CDR3 is CASSRTGPYEQYF. As DNA, the CDR3 is TGTGCCAGCAGCCGGACAGGGCCCTACGAGCAGTACTTC. The chain recombines TRBV6-5 with TRBJ2-7; TRBD1 matches 8 bases. Per germline, CDR1 MNHEY and CDR2 SVGAGI. V was clipped by 6 bases and J by 2 bases; unmatched bases: 3. The CDR3 covers 13 residues.